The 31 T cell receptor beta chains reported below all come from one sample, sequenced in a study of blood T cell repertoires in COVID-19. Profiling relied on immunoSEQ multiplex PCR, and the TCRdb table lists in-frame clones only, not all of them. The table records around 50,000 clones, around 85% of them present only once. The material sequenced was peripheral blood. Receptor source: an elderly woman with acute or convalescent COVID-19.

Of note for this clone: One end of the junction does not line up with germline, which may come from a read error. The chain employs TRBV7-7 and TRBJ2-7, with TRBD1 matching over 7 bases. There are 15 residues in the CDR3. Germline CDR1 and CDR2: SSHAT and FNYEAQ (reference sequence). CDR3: CASSYGAGGIYEQYF. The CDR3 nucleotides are TGTGCTAGCAGCTATGGGGCAGGGGGAATCTACGAGCAGTACTTC.

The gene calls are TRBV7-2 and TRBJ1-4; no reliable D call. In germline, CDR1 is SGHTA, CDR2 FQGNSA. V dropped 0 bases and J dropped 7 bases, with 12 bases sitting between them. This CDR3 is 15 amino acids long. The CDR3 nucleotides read TGTGCCAGCAGCTTAGCGTCGGGAGCCCGTGAAAAACTGTTTTTT. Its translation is CASSLASGAREKLFF.

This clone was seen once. CDR3 nucleotides: TGTGCCAGCAGCTCAGACGGGAGCCTAGGAGGGGGCTACACCTTC. It encodes CASSSDGSLGGGYTF. V is TRBV7-9 and J is TRBJ1-2; D is unclear. Per the germline V gene, CDR1 is SEHNR and CDR2 is FQNEAQ (reference sequence). Trimming pared 4 bases from V and 8 bases from J, leaving 20 bases between. The CDR3 covers 15 residues.

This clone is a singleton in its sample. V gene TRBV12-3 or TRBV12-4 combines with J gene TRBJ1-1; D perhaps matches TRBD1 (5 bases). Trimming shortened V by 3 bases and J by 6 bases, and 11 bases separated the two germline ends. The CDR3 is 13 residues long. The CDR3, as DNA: TGTGCCAGCAGTTTGCAGGGCGATTCTGAAGCTTTCTTT. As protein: CASSLQGDSEAFF.

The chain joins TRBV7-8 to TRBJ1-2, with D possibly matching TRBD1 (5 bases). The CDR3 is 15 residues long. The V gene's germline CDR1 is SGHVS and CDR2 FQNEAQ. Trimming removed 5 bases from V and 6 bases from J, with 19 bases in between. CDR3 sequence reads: CASSLSGGTPDGYTF. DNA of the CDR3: TGTGCCAGCAGCCTTAGCGGTGGGACTCCTGATGGCTACACCTTC.

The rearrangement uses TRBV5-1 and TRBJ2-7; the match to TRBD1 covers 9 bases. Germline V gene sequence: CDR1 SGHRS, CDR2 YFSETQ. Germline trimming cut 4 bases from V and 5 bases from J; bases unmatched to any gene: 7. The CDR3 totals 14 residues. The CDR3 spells CASSVGQGVHEQYF. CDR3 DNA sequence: TGCGCCAGCAGCGTGGGACAGGGTGTCCACGAGCAGTACTTC.

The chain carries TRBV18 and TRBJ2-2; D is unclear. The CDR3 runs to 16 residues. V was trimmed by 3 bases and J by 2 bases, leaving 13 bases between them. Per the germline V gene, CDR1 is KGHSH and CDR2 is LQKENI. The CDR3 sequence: CASSPLSWSNTGELFF. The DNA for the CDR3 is TGTGCCAGCTCACCCCTGTCTTGGAGTAACACCGGGGAGCTGTTTTTT. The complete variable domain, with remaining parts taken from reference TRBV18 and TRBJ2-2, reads NAGVMQNPRHLVRRRGQEARLRCSPMKGHSHVYWYRQLPEEGLKFMVYLQKENIIDESGMPKERFSAEFPKEGPSILRIQQVVRGDSAAYFCASSPLSWSNTGELFFGEGSRLTVL.

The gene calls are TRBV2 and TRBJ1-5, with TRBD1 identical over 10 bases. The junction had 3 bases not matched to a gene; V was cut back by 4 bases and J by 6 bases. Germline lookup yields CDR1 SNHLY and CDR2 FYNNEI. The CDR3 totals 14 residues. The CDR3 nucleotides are TGTGCCAGCAGTGGGACAGGGGGAACTCAGCCCCAGCATTTT. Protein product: CASSGTGGTQPQHF.

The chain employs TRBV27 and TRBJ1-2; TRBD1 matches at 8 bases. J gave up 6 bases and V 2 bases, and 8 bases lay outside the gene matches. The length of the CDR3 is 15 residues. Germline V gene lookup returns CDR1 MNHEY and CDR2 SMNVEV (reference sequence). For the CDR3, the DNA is TGTGCCAGCAGTTTAGCCCCGGACAGGGATGATGGCTACACCTTC. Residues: CASSLAPDRDDGYTF.

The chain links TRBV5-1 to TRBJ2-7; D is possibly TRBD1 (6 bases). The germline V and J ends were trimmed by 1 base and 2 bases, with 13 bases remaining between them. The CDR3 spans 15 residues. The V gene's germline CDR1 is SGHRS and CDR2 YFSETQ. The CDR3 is CASSLLGTHAYEQYF. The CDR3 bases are TGCGCCAGCAGCTTGTTAGGGACACATGCCTACGAGCAGTACTTC.

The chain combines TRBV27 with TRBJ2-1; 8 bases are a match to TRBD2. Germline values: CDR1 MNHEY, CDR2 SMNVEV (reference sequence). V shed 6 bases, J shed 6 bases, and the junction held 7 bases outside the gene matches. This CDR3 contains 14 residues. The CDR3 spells CASSHQLAANEQFF. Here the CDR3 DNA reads TGTGCCAGCAGCCACCAACTAGCGGCCAATGAGCAGTTCTTC.

CDR3 residues: CASSPPGGMNTEAFF. The DNA for the CDR3 is TGTGCCAGCTCACCACCGGGGGGAATGAACACTGAAGCTTTCTTT. The rearrangement links TRBV18 to TRBJ1-1; perhaps TRBD1 as D (5 bases). Trimming took off 0 bases at V and 0 bases at J, with 8 bases between the two ends. The CDR3 contains 15 residues. Germline V lookup: CDR1 KGHSH, CDR2 LQKENI. Filled out from reference TRBV18 and TRBJ1-1, the complete variable domain reads NAGVMQNPRHLVRRRGQEARLRCSPMKGHSHVYWYRQLPEEGLKFMVYLQKENIIDESGMPKERFSAEFPKEGPSILRIQQVVRGDSAAYFCASSPPGGMNTEAFFGQGTRLTVV.

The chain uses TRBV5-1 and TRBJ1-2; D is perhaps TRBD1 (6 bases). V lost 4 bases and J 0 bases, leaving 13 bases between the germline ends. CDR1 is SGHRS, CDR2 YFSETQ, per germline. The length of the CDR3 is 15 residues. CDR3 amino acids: CASSPSDSPNYGYTF. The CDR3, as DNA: TGCGCCAGCAGCCCGTCGGACAGTCCTAACTATGGCTACACCTTC.

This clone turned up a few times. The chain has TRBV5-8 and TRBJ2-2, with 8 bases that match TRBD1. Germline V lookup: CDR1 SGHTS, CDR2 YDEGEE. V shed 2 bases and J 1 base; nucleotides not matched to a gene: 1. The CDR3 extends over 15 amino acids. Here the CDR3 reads CASSLGTGNTGELFF. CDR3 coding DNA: TGTGCCAGCAGCTTAGGGACAGGGAACACCGGGGAGCTGTTTTTT.

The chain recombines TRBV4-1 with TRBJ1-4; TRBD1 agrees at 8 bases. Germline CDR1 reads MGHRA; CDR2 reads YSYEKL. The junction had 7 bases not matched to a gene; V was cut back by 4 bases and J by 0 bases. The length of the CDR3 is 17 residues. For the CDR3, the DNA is TGCGCCAGCAGCCGCGGACAGGGATCCTCAACTAATGAAAAACTGTTTTTT. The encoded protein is CASSRGQGSSTNEKLFF.

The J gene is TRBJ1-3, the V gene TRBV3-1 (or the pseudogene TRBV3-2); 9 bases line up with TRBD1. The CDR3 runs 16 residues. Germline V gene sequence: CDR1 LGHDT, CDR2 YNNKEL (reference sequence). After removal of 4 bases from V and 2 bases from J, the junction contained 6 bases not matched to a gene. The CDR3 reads CASSPRGTGPGNTIYF. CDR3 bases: TGTGCCAGCAGCCCCAGGGGGACAGGGCCTGGAAACACCATATATTTT.

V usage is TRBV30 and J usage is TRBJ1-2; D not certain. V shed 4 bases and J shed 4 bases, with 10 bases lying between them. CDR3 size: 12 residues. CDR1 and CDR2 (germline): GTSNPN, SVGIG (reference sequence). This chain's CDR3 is CAWNRVGYGYTF. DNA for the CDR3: TGTGCCTGGAACCGGGTTGGCTATGGCTACACCTTC.

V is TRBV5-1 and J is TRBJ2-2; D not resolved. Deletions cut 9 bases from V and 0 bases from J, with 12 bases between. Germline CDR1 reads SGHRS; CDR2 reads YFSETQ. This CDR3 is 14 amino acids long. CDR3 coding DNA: TGCGCCACCTCCACGGTCGCGAACACCGGGGAGCTGTTTTTT. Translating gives CATSTVANTGELFF.

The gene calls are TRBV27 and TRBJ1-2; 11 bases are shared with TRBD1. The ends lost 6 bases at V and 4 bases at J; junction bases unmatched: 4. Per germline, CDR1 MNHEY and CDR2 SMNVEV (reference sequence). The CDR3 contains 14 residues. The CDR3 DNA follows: TGTGCCAGCAGGGGACAGGGGGGAATCTATGGCTACACCTTC. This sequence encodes CASRGQGGIYGYTF.

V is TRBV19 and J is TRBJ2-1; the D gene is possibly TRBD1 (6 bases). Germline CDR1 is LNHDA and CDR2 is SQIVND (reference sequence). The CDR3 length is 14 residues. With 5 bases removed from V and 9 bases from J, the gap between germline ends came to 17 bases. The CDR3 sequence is CASSVTGGVFEQFF. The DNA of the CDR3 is TGTGCCAGTAGTGTGACAGGAGGCGTTTTTGAGCAGTTCTTC.

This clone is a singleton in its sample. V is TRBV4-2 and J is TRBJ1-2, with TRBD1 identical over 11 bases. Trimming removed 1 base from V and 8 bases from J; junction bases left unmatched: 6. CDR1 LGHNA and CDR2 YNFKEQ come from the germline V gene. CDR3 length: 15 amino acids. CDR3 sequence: CASSQAGQGEGGYTF. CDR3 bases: TGTGCCAGCAGCCAAGCGGGACAGGGGGAAGGCGGCTACACCTTC.

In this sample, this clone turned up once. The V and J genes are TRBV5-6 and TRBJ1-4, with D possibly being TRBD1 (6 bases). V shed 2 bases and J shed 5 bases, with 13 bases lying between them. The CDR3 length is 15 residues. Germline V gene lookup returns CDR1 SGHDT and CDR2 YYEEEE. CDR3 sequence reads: CASSLSWDINEKLFF. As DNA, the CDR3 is TGTGCCAGCAGCTTATCCTGGGACATCAATGAAAAACTGTTTTTT. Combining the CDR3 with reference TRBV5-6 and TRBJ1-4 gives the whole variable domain DAGVTQSPTHLIKTRGQQVTLRCSPKSGHDTVSWYQQALGQGPQFIFQYYEEEERQRGNFPDRFSGHQFPNYSSELNVNALLLGDSALYLCASSLSWDINEKLFFGSGTQLSVL.

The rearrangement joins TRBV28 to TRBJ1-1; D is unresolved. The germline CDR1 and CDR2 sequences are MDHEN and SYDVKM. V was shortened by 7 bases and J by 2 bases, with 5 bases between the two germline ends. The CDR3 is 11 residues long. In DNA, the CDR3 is TGTGCCAGCAACGGTAACACTGAAGCTTTCTTT. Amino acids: CASNGNTEAFF.

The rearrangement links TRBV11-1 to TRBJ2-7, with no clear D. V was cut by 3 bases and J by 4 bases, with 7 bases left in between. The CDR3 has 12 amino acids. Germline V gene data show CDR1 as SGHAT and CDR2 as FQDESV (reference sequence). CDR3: CASSFSLYEQYF. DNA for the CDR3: TGTGCCAGCAGCTTCAGTTTGTACGAGCAGTACTTC.

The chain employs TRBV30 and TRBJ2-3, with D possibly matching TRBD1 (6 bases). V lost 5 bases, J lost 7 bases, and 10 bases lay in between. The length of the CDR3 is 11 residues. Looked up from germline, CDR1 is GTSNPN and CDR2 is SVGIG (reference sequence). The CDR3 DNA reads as TGTGCCTGGTCAGGGGAGAATACGCAGTATTTT. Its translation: CAWSGENTQYF.

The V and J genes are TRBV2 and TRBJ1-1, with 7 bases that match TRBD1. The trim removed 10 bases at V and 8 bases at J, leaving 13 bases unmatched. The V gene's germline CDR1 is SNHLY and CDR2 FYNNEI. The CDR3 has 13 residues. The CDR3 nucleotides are TGTGCCACCCTGCCGGAACAGGGGACCGAAGCTTTCTTT. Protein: CATLPEQGTEAFF.

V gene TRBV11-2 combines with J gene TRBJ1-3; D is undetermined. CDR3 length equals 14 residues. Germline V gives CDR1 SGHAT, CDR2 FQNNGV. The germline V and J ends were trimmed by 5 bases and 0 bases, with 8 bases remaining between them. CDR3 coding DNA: TGTGCCAGCAGCCCGCAGTACTCTGGAAACACCATATATTTT. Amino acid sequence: CASSPQYSGNTIYF.

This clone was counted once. CDR3 nucleotide sequence: TGCGCCAGCAGTGATGGCAGGGTGAACACTGAAGCTTTCTTT. This gives the protein CASSDGRVNTEAFF. The chain is built from TRBV10-2 and TRBJ1-1, with a tentative D call TRBD1 (5 bases). CDR1 WSHSY and CDR2 SAAADI come from the germline V gene. The CDR3 is 14 amino acids. The V gene lost 3 bases and the J gene lost 0 bases, with 8 bases spanning the gap.

CDR3 bases: TGTGCCAGCAGTTCGGGACTCAGGGACCACAATGAGCAGTTCTTC. Translation: CASSSGLRDHNEQFF. J is TRBJ2-1 and V is TRBV7-9, with TRBD2 as a possible D gene (6 bases). CDR3 length: 15 residues. With 6 bases removed from V and 5 bases from J, the gap between germline ends came to 17 bases. From germline, CDR1 is SEHNR and CDR2 FQNEAQ (reference sequence).

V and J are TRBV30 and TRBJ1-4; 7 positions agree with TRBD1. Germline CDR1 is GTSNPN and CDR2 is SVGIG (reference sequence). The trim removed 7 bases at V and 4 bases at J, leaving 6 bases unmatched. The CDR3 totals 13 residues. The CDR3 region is CAYRDRNNEKLFF. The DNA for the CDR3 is TGTGCCTATCGGGACAGAAATAATGAAAAACTGTTTTTT.

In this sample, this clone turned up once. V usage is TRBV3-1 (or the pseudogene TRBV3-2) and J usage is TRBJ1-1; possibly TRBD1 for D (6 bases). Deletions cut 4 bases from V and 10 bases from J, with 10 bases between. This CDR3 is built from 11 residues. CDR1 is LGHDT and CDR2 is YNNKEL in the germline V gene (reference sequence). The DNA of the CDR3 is TGTGCCAGCAGCCTCGGGGGGCGAGCTTTCTTT. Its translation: CASSLGGRAFF.